One T cell receptor beta chain is described in this entry. This entry is derived from a study of blood T cell repertoires in COVID-19. For the study at large: T cells, B-cell-depleted T cells, or PBMCs supplied cDNA or gDNA.

Only in-frame clones appear in the TCRdb table, and some are missing; sequencing was by immunoSEQ multiplex PCR. The table includes roughly 220,000 clones, approximately 80% detected once. CDR1 and CDR2 (germline): LNHDA, SQIVND (reference sequence). The CDR3 totals 14 residues. Trimming at V came to 5 bases and at J to 8 bases, leaving 10 bases not matched to a gene. The sample was peripheral blood. The TCR was taken from a man in his thirties or forties with active or convalescent COVID-19. The V gene is TRBV19, the J gene TRBJ1-1, with TRBD1 identical over 8 bases. CDR3 amino acids: CASSWDRSMFEAFF. In DNA form, the CDR3 reads TGTGCCAGTAGTTGGGACAGGTCTATGTTCGAAGCTTTCTTT.